This T cell receptor beta chain is from a study of beta chain features in type 1 diabetes. V lost 5 bases to trimming and J lost 4 bases, with 23 bases between them. Germline assignment: CDR1 SGHAT and CDR2 FQNNGV. The CDR3 is made up of 17 amino acids. This clone was picked up a small number of times. Isolated RNA was reverse transcribed in full, so expressed TCRB transcripts were sequenced. Data came from immunoSEQ multiplex PCR; TCRdb stores just in-frame clones and leaves some out. This repertoire shows about 320,000 clones, around 15% found once; its top ten account for about 6.6%. This TCR derives from a man aged 30 to 39 in good health. V is TRBV11-2 and J is TRBJ2-5; D may correspond to TRBD1 or TRBD2 (5 bases each). The sample was central memory CD4+ T cells from blood. CDR3 in DNA: TGTGCCAGCAGCCGCCATGTCTCAATGGGGGTCCCAGAGACCCAGTACTTC. This gives the protein CASSRHVSMGVPETQYF.